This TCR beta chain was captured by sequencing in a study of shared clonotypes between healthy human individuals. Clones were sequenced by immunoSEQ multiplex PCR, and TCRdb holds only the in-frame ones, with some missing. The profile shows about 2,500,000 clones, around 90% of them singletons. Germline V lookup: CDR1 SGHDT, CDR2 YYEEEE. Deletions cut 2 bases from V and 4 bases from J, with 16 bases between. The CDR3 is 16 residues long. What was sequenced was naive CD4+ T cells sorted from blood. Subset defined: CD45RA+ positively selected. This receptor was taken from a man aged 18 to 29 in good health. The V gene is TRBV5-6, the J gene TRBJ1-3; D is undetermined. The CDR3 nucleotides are TGTGCCAGCAGCTTAGGGAAGCGTAACCGGGGAAACACCATATATTTT. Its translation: CASSLGKRNRGNTIYF.